The 28 T cell receptor beta chains presented below share a single source sample, sequenced in a study of cytomegalovirus exposure and HLA in healthy donors. Both 60 Vbeta primers and 13 Jbeta primers went into the PCR. The assay was immunoSEQ multiplex PCR, and TCRdb's table has in-frame clones only and misses some. The sample has over 150,000 clones, 74% seen once. What was sequenced was PBMCs. The receptors come from a man in his thirties or forties in good health and CMV-seronegative.

The chain employs TRBV6-1 and TRBJ1-6; D gene ambiguous. Germline values: CDR1 MNHNS, CDR2 SASEGT. This CDR3 has 12 residues. The V gene lost 3 bases and the J gene lost 7 bases, with 4 bases spanning the gap. Here the CDR3 DNA reads TGTGCCAGCAGTGACCTGAATTCACCCCTCCACTTT. It specifies CASSDLNSPLHF.

The chain joins TRBV27 to TRBJ1-1, with TRBD1 as a possible D gene (5 bases). Germline V gene data show CDR1 as MNHEY and CDR2 as SMNVEV (reference sequence). The V end lost 4 bases, the J end lost 0 bases, and 12 bases lay between the germline ends. The CDR3 is made up of 15 amino acids. Here the CDR3 DNA reads TGTGCCAGCAGTTCGGGGGTTCCGCTGAACACTGAAGCTTTCTTT. It encodes CASSSGVPLNTEAFF.

The CDR3 protein is CASSLWGGTEAFF. CDR3 DNA: TGTGCCAGCAGCTTATGGGGGGGGACTGAAGCTTTCTTT. The chain links TRBV5-4 to TRBJ1-1, with D possibly TRBD1 on 5 matching bases. The V gene's germline CDR1 is SGHNT and CDR2 YYREEE (reference sequence). The CDR3 has 13 amino acids. V gave up 2 bases and J gave up 5 bases, with 10 bases separating them.

This chain connects TRBV29-1 to TRBJ1-5; TRBD1 matches at 7 bases. The CDR3 has 14 residues. The V gene's germline CDR1 is SQVTM and CDR2 ANQGSEA. J gave up 3 bases and V 0 bases, and 2 bases lay outside the gene matches. CDR3 sequence (DNA): TGCAGCGTTGAAGAGACAGGGCTCAATCAGCCCCAGCATTTT. Translated: CSVEETGLNQPQHF.

The V and J genes are TRBV13 and TRBJ1-3; tentative D call: TRBD1 (6 bases). The CDR3 contains 14 residues. The ends were cut back, 0 bases at V and 9 bases at J, with 12 bases in the middle. Per the germline V gene, CDR1 is PRHDT and CDR2 is FYEKMQ (reference sequence). The CDR3 nucleotides read TGTGCCAGCAGCTTAGGCTACAGGGATACCACCATATATTTT. Amino acid sequence: CASSLGYRDTTIYF.

This chain uses TRBV5-6 with TRBJ2-3; the D is unclear. The CDR3 runs 13 residues. Germline CDR1 and CDR2: SGHDT and YYEEEE. Trimming pared 0 bases from V and 3 bases from J, leaving 5 bases between. The CDR3 sequence: CASSLGSTDTQYF. The DNA of the CDR3 is TGTGCCAGCAGCTTGGGTTCAACAGATACGCAGTATTTT.

The V call is TRBV18, the J call TRBJ2-3; a weak D match, TRBD2 (5 bases). V lost 3 bases to trimming and J lost 0 bases, with 7 bases between them. The CDR3 is 14 residues long. Germline-derived CDR1 and CDR2 are KGHSH and LQKENI. The CDR3 reads CASSPRASTDTQYF. Written as DNA, the CDR3 is TGTGCCAGCTCACCGCGGGCTAGCACAGATACGCAGTATTTT.

This sequence joins TRBV6-6 and TRBJ2-5; D unresolved. CDR3 length equals 12 residues. V shed 4 bases and J shed 4 bases, with 7 bases lying between them. Germline-derived CDR1 and CDR2 are MNHNY and SVGAGI (reference sequence). This CDR3 is CASSFSLETQYF. In DNA, the CDR3 is TGTGCCAGCAGTTTCTCTCTAGAGACCCAGTACTTC.

The rearrangement uses TRBV5-6 and TRBJ1-6, with 7 bases aligning to TRBD1. With 4 bases clipped from V and 7 bases from J, the junction kept 8 bases outside the gene matches. Germline V lookup: CDR1 SGHDT, CDR2 YYEEEE. CDR3 size: 15 residues. The CDR3 sequence is CASSPKGANNSPLHF. For the CDR3, the DNA is TGTGCCAGCAGCCCTAAGGGGGCTAACAATTCACCCCTCCACTTT.

This clone was counted between two and nine times. This chain connects TRBV19 to TRBJ1-5; no definite D call. Trimming removed 7 bases at V and 3 bases at J, with 19 bases between. The CDR3 sequence is 16 residues long. Germline V gene data show CDR1 as LNHDA and CDR2 as SQIVND (reference sequence). The CDR3 bases are TGTGCCAGTACCGATGGGATGAGGGCGTTCAATCAGCCCCAGCATTTT. This gives the protein CASTDGMRAFNQPQHF. The full variable domain, rest sourced from reference TRBV19 and TRBJ1-5, is DGGITQSPKYLFRKEGQNVTLSCEQNLNHDAMYWYRQDPGQGLRLIYYSQIVNDFQKGDIAEGYSVSREKKESFPLTVTSAQKNPTAFYLCASTDGMRAFNQPQHFGDGTRLSIL.

This chain uses TRBV6-1 with TRBJ2-1, with TRBD1 as a possible D gene (5 bases). This CDR3 is 13 amino acids long. Germline values: CDR1 MNHNS, CDR2 SASEGT. The V end lost 7 bases, the J end lost 14 bases, and 21 bases lay between the germline ends. CDR3 residues: CASTETQGFWKFF. The CDR3 DNA reads as TGTGCCAGCACCGAAACCCAGGGCTTTTGGAAGTTCTTC.

The chain recombines TRBV6-1 with TRBJ2-2, with D unresolved. Looked up from germline, CDR1 is MNHNS and CDR2 is SASEGT. This CDR3 has 11 residues. Trimming removed 7 bases from V and 10 bases from J, with 10 bases in between. For the CDR3, the DNA is TGTGCCAGCAATAAGCGAGAGGAGCTGTTTTTT. Protein sequence: CASNKREELFF.

This clone was seen once. The chain has TRBV5-1 and TRBJ1-3, with a possible D match to TRBD1 (6 bases). V lost 0 bases to trimming and J lost 0 bases, with 13 bases between them. The CDR3 loop spans 17 amino acids. Germline V gene sequence: CDR1 SGHRS, CDR2 YFSETQ. CDR3 loop: CASSLEGVRGSGNTIYF. Here the CDR3 DNA reads TGCGCCAGCAGCTTGGAGGGGGTCAGAGGCTCTGGAAACACCATATATTTT.

The chain links TRBV29-1 to TRBJ2-1, with 8 nucleotides matching TRBD2. V trimming: 6 bases; J trimming: 8 bases; junction bases outside the gene matches: 15. Per the germline V gene, CDR1 is SQVTM and CDR2 is ANQGSEA. The CDR3 runs 15 residues. CDR3 residues: CSVQGLEGGWDEQFF. The CDR3 DNA reads as TGCAGCGTACAGGGACTAGAGGGCGGTTGGGATGAGCAGTTCTTC.

The chain links TRBV27 to TRBJ2-7, with unresolved D. The germline CDR1 and CDR2 sequences are MNHEY and SMNVEV (reference sequence). With 5 bases removed from V and 3 bases from J, the gap between germline ends came to 14 bases. The CDR3 runs to 14 residues. For the CDR3, the DNA is TGTGCCAGCAGTCCCTCCCCCGCAGGCTACGAGCAGTACTTC. Translated, it gives CASSPSPAGYEQYF.

The CDR3 sequence is CASSSREEGYTF. CDR3 sequence (DNA): TGTGCCAGCAGCTCCCGGGAGGAGGGCTACACCTTC. The V gene is TRBV7-9, the J gene TRBJ1-2; D gene unclear. The CDR3 is made up of 12 amino acids. Germline CDR1 SEHNR, CDR2 FQNEAQ (reference sequence). V was trimmed by 4 bases and J by 8 bases, leaving 11 bases between them.

CDR3 region: CASSLGGQGIYEQYF. The CDR3 coding sequence is TGTGCCAGCAGCTTAGGGGGACAGGGGATCTACGAGCAGTACTTC. This chain connects TRBV7-6 to TRBJ2-7; 10 bases line up with TRBD1. Trimming removed 1 base from V and 3 bases from J; junction bases left unmatched: 3. The CDR3 has 15 amino acids. Germline V gene data show CDR1 as SGHVS and CDR2 as FNYEAQ.

V usage is TRBV30 and J usage is TRBJ1-4; TRBD1 aligns across 9 bases. In germline, CDR1 is GTSNPN, CDR2 SVGIG (reference sequence). Germline trimming cut 4 bases from V and 7 bases from J; bases unmatched to any gene: 4. This CDR3 has 13 residues. Written as DNA, the CDR3 is TGTGCCTGGACACAGGGGGCAGGTGAAAAACTGTTTTTT. It translates to CAWTQGAGEKLFF.

This CDR3 is CASSFETGGYTF. CDR3 bases: TGTGCCAGCAGCTTTGAGACCGGGGGCTACACCTTC. V is TRBV7-9 and J is TRBJ1-2; D is ambiguous. The ends were cut back, 3 bases at V and 8 bases at J, with 10 bases in the middle. CDR1 and CDR2 from the germline V gene are SEHNR and FQNEAQ (reference sequence). This CDR3 contains 12 residues.

The chain is built from TRBV28 and TRBJ1-2, with 9 nucleotides matching TRBD1. The V gene end was trimmed by 5 bases and the J gene end by 8 bases; junction bases not matched to a gene: 6. Per the germline V gene, CDR1 is MDHEN and CDR2 is SYDVKM. CDR3 length: 13 residues. For the CDR3, the DNA is TGTGCCAGCAGTGGCCGGGACAGGGTCGGCTACACCTTC. This codes for CASSGRDRVGYTF.

This clone has more than one count but fewer than ten. The chain combines TRBV5-1 with TRBJ2-3; maybe TRBD1 (5 bases). CDR1 is SGHRS, CDR2 YFSETQ, per germline. V lost 4 bases, J lost 4 bases, and 7 bases lay in between. This CDR3 comprises 12 residues. In DNA form, the CDR3 reads TGCGCCAGCAGCCAGACAGCAGATACGCAGTATTTT. Translating gives CASSQTADTQYF.

The V and J genes are TRBV30 and TRBJ1-6; D not certain. V lost 5 bases, J lost 10 bases, and 12 bases lay in between. CDR1 and CDR2 (germline): GTSNPN, SVGIG (reference sequence). CDR3 length: 12 amino acids. The CDR3 loop reads CAWGREGSPLHF. The CDR3 coding sequence is TGTGCCTGGGGGAGGGAGGGATCACCCCTCCACTTT.

The chain carries TRBV16 and TRBJ2-2; D call uncertain. The germline V and J ends were trimmed by 1 base and 5 bases, with 11 bases remaining between them. The CDR3 sequence is 15 residues long. Germline CDR1 reads KGHSY; CDR2 reads FQNENV. DNA of the CDR3: TGTGCCAGCAGCCAATTAAGCTTTCTGACCGGGGAGCTGTTTTTT. Amino acids: CASSQLSFLTGELFF.

This rearrangement joins TRBV7-2 to TRBJ1-1; D unresolved. From germline, CDR1 is SGHTA and CDR2 FQGNSA. V dropped 5 bases and J dropped 7 bases, with 14 bases sitting between them. This CDR3 spans 13 amino acids. The CDR3 nucleotides are TGTGCCAGCAGCCGGAGGGCCTCAATTGAAGCTTTCTTT. This sequence encodes CASSRRASIEAFF. Based on the CDR3 plus reference TRBV7-2 and TRBJ1-1, the full variable domain is GAGVSQSPSNKVTEKGKDVELRCDPISGHTALYWYRQSLGQGLEFLIYFQGNSAPDKSGLPSDRFSAERTGGSVSTLTIQRTQQEDSAVYLCASSRRASIEAFFGQGTRLTVV.

This clone was seen a handful of times. The V and J genes are TRBV5-4 and TRBJ2-3; 7 bases are shared with TRBD2. Trimming cost V 2 bases and J 2 bases; bases outside gene matches: 5. This CDR3 comprises 15 residues. The germline gives CDR1 SGHNT, CDR2 YYREEE (reference sequence). The CDR3: CASSFGLADTDTQYF. CDR3 in DNA: TGTGCCAGCAGCTTCGGGCTAGCGGACACAGATACGCAGTATTTT. The full variable domain, its missing parts supplied by reference TRBV5-4 and TRBJ2-3, is ETGVTQSPTHLIKTRGQQVTLRCSSQSGHNTVSWYQQALGQGPQFIFQYYREEENGRGNFPPRFSGLQFPNYSSELNVNALELDDSALYLCASSFGLADTDTQYFGPGTRLTVL.

The V call is TRBV4-3, the J call TRBJ2-7, with D unclear. V shed 0 bases and J shed 0 bases, with 15 bases lying between them. The length of the CDR3 is 17 residues. The germline V gene encodes CDR1 LGHNA and CDR2 YSLEER. Here the CDR3 reads CASSQDTSGAGSYEQYF. As DNA, the CDR3 is TGCGCCAGCAGCCAAGATACGAGTGGCGCAGGCTCCTACGAGCAGTACTTC.

The chain carries TRBV6-9 and TRBJ2-7, with a possible D match to TRBD1 (7 bases). From germline, CDR1 is MNHGY and CDR2 SVAAGI. The V end was cut by 6 bases, the J end by 1 base, with 19 bases between. The CDR3 has 16 amino acids. The DNA for the CDR3 is TGTGCCAGCAGGCAGGGGGAGGCCCTAGGGTCCTACGAGCAGTACTTC. It specifies CASRQGEALGSYEQYF.

The gene calls are TRBV11-2 and TRBJ1-2; D perhaps matches TRBD1 (5 bases). The V gene's germline CDR1 is SGHAT and CDR2 FQNNGV. The CDR3 has 16 residues. V was clipped by 1 base and J by 6 bases, with 18 bases between them. CDR3 DNA sequence: TGTGCCAGCAGCTTAGGGTTTGTCGGGAGGGGCGATGGCTACACCTTC. Residues: CASSLGFVGRGDGYTF.